This TCR beta chain was documented in a study of control samples from healthy donors and cancer patients. The protocol was immunoSEQ multiplex PCR, while the TCRdb copy is restricted to in-frame clones and leaves out a portion. This table has around 140,000 clones, approximately 92% appearing once. CDR1 and CDR2 from the germline V gene are LNHDA and SQIVND (reference sequence). V shed 3 bases and J shed 7 bases, with 13 bases lying between them. The CDR3 has 14 residues. This clone was found a few times. The chain carries TRBV19 and TRBJ1-5; TRBD1 is a possible D gene (5 bases). The clonotype comes from a man younger than 35 in good health. Sequenced material: blood. For the CDR3, the DNA is TGTGCCAGTAGTATTTTCCGGCGGGGGCAGCCCCAGCATTTT. This encodes CASSIFRRGQPQHF.